This entry lists 21 T cell receptor beta chains sequenced from one sample in a study of T cells in Graves' hyperthyroidism and ophthalmopathy. Authors of the study amplified TCR beta CDR3 regions from RNA transcripts. HTBI primers drove first-round RT-PCR of the TCR CDR3. TCRdb analysed the multiplex PCR reads with MiXCR anew, one entry per CDR3 protein. The sample carries about 680,000 distinct CDR3 sequences, approximately 40% recorded once. Sequenced material: blood. The receptor set was obtained from a woman in her thirties or forties with Graves' hyperthyroidism.

J is TRBJ1-4 and V is TRBV12-3 or TRBV12-4; a weak D match, TRBD1 (5 bases). This CDR3 contains 14 residues. V lost 6 bases, J lost 8 bases, and 16 bases lay in between. For the CDR3, the DNA is TGTGCCAGCAGCCCCGCGGGGGGAAGCGAAAAACTGTTTTTT. Its translation: CASSPAGGSEKLFF.

This clonotype was picked up many times. The V call is TRBV7-2, the J call TRBJ1-2; D remains unclear. Germline CDR1 is SGHTA and CDR2 is FQGNSA. Trimming took 1 base from V and 6 from J, leaving 9 bases between them. The CDR3 consists of 13 residues. CDR3 amino acids: CASSLGPGNGYTF. In nucleotides, the CDR3 is TGTGCCAGCAGCTTAGGGCCGGGGAATGGCTACACCTTC.

This clonotype was detected once. The V and J genes are TRBV10-3 and TRBJ1-5; the D gene is possibly TRBD1 (5 bases). The CDR3 loop spans 15 amino acids. V was clipped by 6 bases and J by 1 base, with 13 bases between them. Germline CDR1 reads ENHRY; CDR2 reads SYGVKD. The CDR3 protein is CAIRGEQTSNQPQHF. The DNA of the CDR3 is TGTGCCATCAGGGGGGAGCAAACGAGCAATCAGCCCCAGCATTTT.

This clonotype appeared many times. The chain recombines TRBV12-3 or TRBV12-4 with TRBJ1-1; no reliable D call. V was clipped by 7 bases and J by 2 bases, with 5 bases between them. This CDR3 spans 11 amino acids. The CDR3 coding sequence is TGTGCCAGCACCGGAAACACTGAAGCTTTCTTT. As protein: CASTGNTEAFF.

The chain employs TRBV29-1 and TRBJ2-3, with 9 bases that match TRBD1. This CDR3 is 15 amino acids long. Germline CDR1 reads SQVTM; CDR2 reads ANQGSEA. J lost 2 bases, V lost 0 bases, and 3 bases had no gene match. This CDR3 reads CSVEERDRATDTQYF. DNA of the CDR3: TGCAGCGTTGAAGAACGGGACAGGGCCACAGATACGCAGTATTTT.

The genes are TRBV12-3 or TRBV12-4 and TRBJ2-7, with 7 bases matching TRBD1. V gave up 5 bases and J gave up 5 bases; unmatched junction bases: 9. The CDR3 is made up of 14 amino acids. DNA for the CDR3: TGTGCCAGCAGTCGACAGGGATTATCCCACGAGCAGTACTTC. Translated: CASSRQGLSHEQYF.

The sample holds one count of this clonotype. The gene calls are TRBV4-3 and TRBJ2-5; 14 nucleotides agree with TRBD2. Germline lookup yields CDR1 LGHNA and CDR2 YSLEER. The CDR3 loop spans 16 amino acids. The V segment lost 3 bases and the J segment 7 bases; nucleotides outside the gene matches: 7. The CDR3 DNA reads as TGCGCCAGCAGCCAGGGACTAGCGGGAGTAGAAGGGACCCAGTACTTC. Translating gives CASSQGLAGVEGTQYF.

In the case of this clonotype: This could be a read error, since a much larger clone is one nucleotide away. The V call is TRBV12-3 or TRBV12-4, the J call TRBJ1-2; 7 nucleotides align to TRBD1. J gave up 13 bases and V 1 base, and 3 bases lay outside the gene matches. This CDR3 is 11 amino acids long. The CDR3 sequence: CASSLGRGSTF. CDR3 sequence (DNA): TGTGCCAGCAGTTTAGGCAGGGGGAGCACCTTC.

This rearrangement joins TRBV6-6 to TRBJ2-5, with TRBD2 matching 7 bases. The V segment lost 5 bases and the J segment 5 bases; nucleotides outside the gene matches: 8. Germline V CDR1 and CDR2: MNHNY, SVGAGI (reference sequence). The CDR3 extends over 14 amino acids. CDR3 in DNA: TGTGCCAGCAGTCGCCACCGGGAGGCTGAGACCCAGTACTTC. Translating gives CASSRHREAETQYF.

This clonotype occurred a few times. The V and J genes are TRBV30 and TRBJ1-6, with D uncertain. This CDR3 has 12 amino acids. Germline CDR1 is GTSNPN and CDR2 is SVGIG (reference sequence). Trimming shortened V by 3 bases and J by 13 bases, and 13 bases separated the two germline ends. The CDR3 loop is CAWREGIHPLHF. In DNA form, the CDR3 reads TGTGCCTGGAGGGAGGGTATTCACCCCCTCCACTTT. Drawing the rest from reference TRBV30 and TRBJ1-6, the complete variable domain is SQTIHQWPATLVQPVGSPLSLECTVEGTSNPNLYWYRQAAGRGLQLLFYSVGIGQISSEVPQNLSASRPQDRQFILSSKKLLLSDSGFYLCAWREGIHPLHFGNGTRLTVT.

This clonotype has ten or more counts. The V gene is TRBV19, the J gene TRBJ1-5, with D possibly matching TRBD1 (6 bases). Germline CDR1 LNHDA, CDR2 SQIVND (reference sequence). This CDR3 is 15 amino acids long. Deletions cut 4 bases from V and 2 bases from J, with 12 bases between. The DNA for the CDR3 is TGTGCCAGTAGTACCGGGAGACAGGGCAATCAGCCCCAGCATTTT. Protein: CASSTGRQGNQPQHF.

This clonotype was seen a handful of times. The chain joins TRBV7-9 to TRBJ1-3; 7 nucleotides match TRBD1. This CDR3 has 19 residues. V lost 1 base, J lost 3 bases, and 15 bases stayed unmatched. CDR1 SEHNR and CDR2 FQNEAQ come from the germline V gene (reference sequence). In nucleotides, the CDR3 is TGTGCCAGCAGCTTAGGAGGGGTGTTCGAGGGGGACAGTGGAAACACCATATATTTT. Translating gives CASSLGGVFEGDSGNTIYF.

The J gene is TRBJ2-7, the V gene TRBV19, with TRBD2 identical over 9 bases. The CDR3 is 14 residues long. Germline values: CDR1 LNHDA, CDR2 SQIVND (reference sequence). V shed 9 bases, J shed 4 bases, and the junction held 10 bases outside the gene matches. The CDR3 nucleotides are TGTGCCAGCAGTTATGGCGGGGGGGCATACGAGCAGTACTTC. It encodes CASSYGGGAYEQYF.

There are many counts of this clonotype. CDR3 protein: CAINSRDVNTEAFF. CDR3 DNA sequence: TGTGCCATCAACTCAAGGGATGTGAACACTGAAGCTTTCTTT. The rearrangement uses TRBV10-3 and TRBJ1-1; no reliable D call. Germline V gene sequence: CDR1 ENHRY, CDR2 SYGVKD. The ends were cut back, 7 bases at V and 0 bases at J, with 12 bases in the middle. The CDR3 extends over 14 amino acids.

V and J are TRBV25-1 and TRBJ2-7; TRBD1 agrees at 8 bases. The germline gives CDR1 MGHDK, CDR2 SYGVNS. The CDR3 spans 11 residues. CDR3 sequence reads: CARDRFYEQYF. As DNA, the CDR3 is TGTGCTAGGGACAGGTTCTACGAGCAGTACTTC.

This clonotype was recorded at least ten times. J is TRBJ2-5 and V is TRBV12-3 or TRBV12-4; TRBD1 matches at 8 bases. CDR3 length equals 16 residues. With V trimmed by 5 bases and J by 1 base, 9 bases remained unmatched. The CDR3 sequence is CASSAGQGRGQETQYF. The CDR3 DNA reads as TGTGCCAGCAGTGCTGGACAGGGAAGGGGCCAAGAGACCCAGTACTTC.

This clonotype was seen only a few times. The V call is TRBV5-6, the J call TRBJ1-1, with D possibly TRBD1 on 5 matching bases. Between the trimmed V and J ends, which lost 4 bases and 2 bases, there was a span of 12 bases. The germline V gene has CDR1 SGHDT and CDR2 YYEEEE. This CDR3 comprises 14 residues. The CDR3 loop reads CASSQLQVNTEAFF. CDR3 DNA sequence: TGTGCCAGCAGCCAATTACAGGTTAACACTGAAGCTTTCTTT.

V usage is TRBV20-1 and J usage is TRBJ1-4; 10 bases line up with TRBD1. The germline V gene encodes CDR1 DFQATT and CDR2 SNEGSKA (reference sequence). The CDR3 loop spans 15 amino acids. Trimming removed 0 bases from V and 6 bases from J; junction bases left unmatched: 4. CDR3 nucleotides: TGCAGTGCTAGAGACCCGGGACAGGGGCATGAAAAACTGTTTTTT. It codes for CSARDPGQGHEKLFF.

This clonotype was detected many times. The chain has TRBV20-1 and TRBJ1-2; D call uncertain. V was trimmed by 6 bases and J by 6 bases, leaving 11 bases between them. This CDR3 spans 11 amino acids. Germline assignment: CDR1 DFQATT and CDR2 SNEGSKA (reference sequence). CDR3 amino acids: CSALVADGYTF. Written as DNA, the CDR3 is TGCAGTGCCCTAGTAGCTGATGGCTACACCTTC.

In DNA, the CDR3 is TGCAGTGCTAGAGGGGATATTGACAGGGTAAAAAACGGCTACACCTTC. This encodes CSARGDIDRVKNGYTF. The J gene is TRBJ1-2, the V gene TRBV20-1, with 7 bases lining up with TRBD1. This CDR3 comprises 16 residues. CDR1 is DFQATT, CDR2 SNEGSKA, per germline (reference sequence). The V and J ends lost 1 base and 8 bases, in that order; junction bases with no gene match: 16.

DNA of the CDR3: TGTGCCAGCAGCTTCCCATTTTCAGGGACTGGACCTGGAAACACCATATATTTT. Protein sequence: CASSFPFSGTGPGNTIYF. The gene calls are TRBV7-9 and TRBJ1-3; TRBD1 might be the D (5 bases). CDR3 length equals 18 residues. V lost 3 bases and J 2 bases, leaving 20 bases between the germline ends. Germline CDR1 and CDR2: SEHNR and FQNEAQ (reference sequence).